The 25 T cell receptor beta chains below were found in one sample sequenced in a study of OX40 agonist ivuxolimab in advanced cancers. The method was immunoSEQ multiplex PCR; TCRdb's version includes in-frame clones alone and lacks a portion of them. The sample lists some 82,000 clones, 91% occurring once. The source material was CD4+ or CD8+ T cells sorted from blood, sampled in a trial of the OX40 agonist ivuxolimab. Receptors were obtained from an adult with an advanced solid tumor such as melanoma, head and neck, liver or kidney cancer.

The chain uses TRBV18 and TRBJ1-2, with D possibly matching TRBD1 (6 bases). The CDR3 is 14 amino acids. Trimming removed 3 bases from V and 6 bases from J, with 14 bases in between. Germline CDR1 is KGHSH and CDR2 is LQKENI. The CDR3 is CASSPNGGADGYTF. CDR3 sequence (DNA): TGTGCCAGCTCACCTAACGGGGGGGCGGATGGCTACACCTTC.

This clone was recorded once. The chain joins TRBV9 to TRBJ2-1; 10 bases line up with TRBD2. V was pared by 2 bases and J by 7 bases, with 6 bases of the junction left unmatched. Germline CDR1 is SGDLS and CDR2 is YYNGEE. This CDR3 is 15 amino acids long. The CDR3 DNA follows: TGTGCCAGCAGCGTCGGAGGACTAGCGGCAAATGAGCAGTTCTTC. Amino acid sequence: CASSVGGLAANEQFF.

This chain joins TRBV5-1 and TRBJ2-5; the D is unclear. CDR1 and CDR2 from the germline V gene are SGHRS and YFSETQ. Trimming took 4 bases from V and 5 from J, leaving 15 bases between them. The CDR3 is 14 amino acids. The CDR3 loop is CASSTWTIGETQYF. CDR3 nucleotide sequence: TGCGCCAGCAGCACCTGGACGATAGGGGAGACCCAGTACTTC.

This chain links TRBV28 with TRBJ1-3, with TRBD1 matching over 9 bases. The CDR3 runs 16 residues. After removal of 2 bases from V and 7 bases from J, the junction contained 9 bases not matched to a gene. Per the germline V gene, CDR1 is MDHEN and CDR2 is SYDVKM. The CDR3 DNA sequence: TGTGCCAGCAGTTTACTGGGGACAGGGATAGTGAACACCATATATTTT. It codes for CASSLLGTGIVNTIYF.

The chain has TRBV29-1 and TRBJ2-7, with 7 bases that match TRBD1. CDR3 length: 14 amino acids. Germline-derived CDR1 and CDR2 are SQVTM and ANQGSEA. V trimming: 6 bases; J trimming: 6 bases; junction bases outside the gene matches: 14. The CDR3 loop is CSVDRGTASGEQYF. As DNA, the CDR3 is TGCAGCGTCGATCGAGGGACAGCGTCGGGCGAGCAGTACTTC.

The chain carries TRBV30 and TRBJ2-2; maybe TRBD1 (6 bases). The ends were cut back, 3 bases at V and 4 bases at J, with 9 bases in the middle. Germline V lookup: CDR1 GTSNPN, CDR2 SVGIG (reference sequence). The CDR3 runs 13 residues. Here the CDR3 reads CAWSRGLTGELFF. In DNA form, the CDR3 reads TGTGCCTGGAGCAGGGGCCTCACCGGGGAGCTGTTTTTT.

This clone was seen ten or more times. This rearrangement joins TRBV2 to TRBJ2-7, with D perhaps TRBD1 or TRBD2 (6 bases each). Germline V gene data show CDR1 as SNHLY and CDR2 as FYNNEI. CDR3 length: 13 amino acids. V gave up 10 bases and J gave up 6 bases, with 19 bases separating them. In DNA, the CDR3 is TGTGCCACCGCCTACGGGGGACATGGCGAGCAGTACTTC. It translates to CATAYGGHGEQYF. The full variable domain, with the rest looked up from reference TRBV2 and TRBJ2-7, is EPEVTQTPSHQVTQMGQEVILRCVPISNHLYFYWYRQILGQKVEFLVSFYNNEISEKSEIFDDQFSVERPDGSNFTLKIRSTKLEDSAMYFCATAYGGHGEQYFGPGTRLTVT.

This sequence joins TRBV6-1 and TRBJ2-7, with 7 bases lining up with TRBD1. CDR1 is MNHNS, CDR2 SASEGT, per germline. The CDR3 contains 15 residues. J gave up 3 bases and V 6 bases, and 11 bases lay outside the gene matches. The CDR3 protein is CASRKTGTRDYEQYF. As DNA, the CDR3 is TGTGCCAGCAGGAAGACAGGGACGAGAGACTACGAGCAGTACTTC.

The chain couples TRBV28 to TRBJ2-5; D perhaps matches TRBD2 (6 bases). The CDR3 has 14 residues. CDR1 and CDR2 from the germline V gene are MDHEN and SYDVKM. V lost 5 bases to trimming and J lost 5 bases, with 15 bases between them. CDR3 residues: CASSKWGGEETQYF. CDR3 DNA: TGTGCCAGCAGTAAGTGGGGCGGGGAGGAGACCCAGTACTTC. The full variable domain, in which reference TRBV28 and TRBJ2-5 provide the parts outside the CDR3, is DVKVTQSSRYLVKRTGEKVFLECVQDMDHENMFWYRQDPGLGLRLIYFSYDVKMKEKGDIPEGYSVSREKKERFSLILESASTNQTSMYLCASSKWGGEETQYFGPGTRLLVL.

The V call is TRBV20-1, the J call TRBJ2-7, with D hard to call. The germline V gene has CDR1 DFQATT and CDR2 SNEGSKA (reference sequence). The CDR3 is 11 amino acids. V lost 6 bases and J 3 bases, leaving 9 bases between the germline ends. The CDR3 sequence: CSAPAYYEQYF. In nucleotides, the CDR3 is TGCAGTGCGCCAGCTTACTACGAGCAGTACTTC.

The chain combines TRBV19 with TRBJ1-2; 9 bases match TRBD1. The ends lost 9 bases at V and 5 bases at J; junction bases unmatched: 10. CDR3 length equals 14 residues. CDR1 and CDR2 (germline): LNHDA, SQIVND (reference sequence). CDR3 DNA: TGTGCCAGCCGAAGACAGGGGGTAGTGTATGGCTACACCTTC. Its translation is CASRRQGVVYGYTF. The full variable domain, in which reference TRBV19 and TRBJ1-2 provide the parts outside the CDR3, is DGGITQSPKYLFRKEGQNVTLSCEQNLNHDAMYWYRQDPGQGLRLIYYSQIVNDFQKGDIAEGYSVSREKKESFPLTVTSAQKNPTAFYLCASRRQGVVYGYTFGSGTRLTVV.

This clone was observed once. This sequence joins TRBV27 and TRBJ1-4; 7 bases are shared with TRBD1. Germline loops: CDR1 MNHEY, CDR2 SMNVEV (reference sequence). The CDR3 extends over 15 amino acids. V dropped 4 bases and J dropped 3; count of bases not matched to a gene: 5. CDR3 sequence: CASSSPGGSNEKLFF. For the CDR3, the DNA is TGTGCCAGCAGTTCCCCAGGGGGATCTAATGAAAAACTGTTTTTT. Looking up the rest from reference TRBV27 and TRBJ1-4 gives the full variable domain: EAQVTQNPRYLITVTGKKLTVTCSQNMNHEYMSWYRQDPGLGLRQIYYSMNVEVTDKGDVPEGYKVSRKEKRNFPLILESPSPNQTSLYFCASSSPGGSNEKLFFGSGTQLSVL.

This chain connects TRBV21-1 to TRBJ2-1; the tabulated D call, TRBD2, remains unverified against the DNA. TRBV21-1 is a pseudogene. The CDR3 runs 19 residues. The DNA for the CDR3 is TGTGCCAGCAGCCCCAGACTAGCGGATGGGGTCTCCTCCTACAATGAGCAGTTCTTC. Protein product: CASSPRLADGVSSYNEQFF.

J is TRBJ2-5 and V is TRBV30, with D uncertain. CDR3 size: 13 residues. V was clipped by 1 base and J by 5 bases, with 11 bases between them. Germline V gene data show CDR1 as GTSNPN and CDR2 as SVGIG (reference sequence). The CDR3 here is CAWSGPNLETQYF. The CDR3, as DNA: TGTGCCTGGAGTGGACCGAATTTGGAGACCCAGTACTTC.

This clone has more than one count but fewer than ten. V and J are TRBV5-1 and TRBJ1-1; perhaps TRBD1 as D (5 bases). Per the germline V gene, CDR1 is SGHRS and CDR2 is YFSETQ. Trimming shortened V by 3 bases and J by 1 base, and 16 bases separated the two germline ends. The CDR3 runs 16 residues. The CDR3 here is CASSSGTSWGNTEAFF. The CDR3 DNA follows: TGCGCCAGCAGCTCCGGGACGTCGTGGGGGAACACTGAAGCTTTCTTT.

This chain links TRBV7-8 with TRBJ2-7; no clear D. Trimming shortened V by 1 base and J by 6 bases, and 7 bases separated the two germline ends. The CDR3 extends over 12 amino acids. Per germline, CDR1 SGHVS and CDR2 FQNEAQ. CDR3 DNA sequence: TGTGCCAGCAGCTTAGGGAGCACCGAGCAGTACTTC. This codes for CASSLGSTEQYF.

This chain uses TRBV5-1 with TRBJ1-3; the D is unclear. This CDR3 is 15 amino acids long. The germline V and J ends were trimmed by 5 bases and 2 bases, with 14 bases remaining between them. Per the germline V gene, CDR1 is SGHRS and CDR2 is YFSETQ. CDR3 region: CASSRDLAPGNTIYF. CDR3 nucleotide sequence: TGCGCCAGCAGTCGCGATTTGGCCCCTGGAAACACCATATATTTT.

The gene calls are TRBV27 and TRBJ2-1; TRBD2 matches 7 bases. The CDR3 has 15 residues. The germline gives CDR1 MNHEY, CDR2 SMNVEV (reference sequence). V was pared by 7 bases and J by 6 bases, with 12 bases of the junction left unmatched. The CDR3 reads CASKSVGEGINEQFF. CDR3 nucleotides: TGTGCCAGCAAGTCGGTAGGGGAGGGAATCAATGAGCAGTTCTTC.

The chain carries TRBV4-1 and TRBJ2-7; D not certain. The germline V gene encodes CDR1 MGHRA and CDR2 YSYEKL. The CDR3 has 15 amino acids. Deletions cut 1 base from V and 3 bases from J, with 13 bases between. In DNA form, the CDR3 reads TGCGCCAGCAGCCAAGGTTTAGCTCCCTACTACGAGCAGTACTTC. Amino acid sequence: CASSQGLAPYYEQYF.

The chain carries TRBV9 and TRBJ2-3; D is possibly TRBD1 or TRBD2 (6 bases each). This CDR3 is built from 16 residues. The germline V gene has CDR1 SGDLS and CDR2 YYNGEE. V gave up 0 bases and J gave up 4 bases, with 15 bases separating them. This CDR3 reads CASSVGGGYSADTQYF. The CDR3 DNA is TGTGCCAGCAGCGTAGGAGGGGGGTATAGCGCAGATACGCAGTATTTT.

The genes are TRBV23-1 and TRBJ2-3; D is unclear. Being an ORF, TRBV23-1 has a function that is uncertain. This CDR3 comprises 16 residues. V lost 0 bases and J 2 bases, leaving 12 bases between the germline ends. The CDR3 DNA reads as TGCGCCAGCAGTCAATCGAAGAGTCTTCCCACAGATACGCAGTATTTT. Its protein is CASSQSKSLPTDTQYF.

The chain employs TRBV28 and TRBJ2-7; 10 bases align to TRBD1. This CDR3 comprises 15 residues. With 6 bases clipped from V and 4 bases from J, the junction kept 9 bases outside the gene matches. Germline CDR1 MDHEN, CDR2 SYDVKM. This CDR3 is CASRASTGGAYEQYF. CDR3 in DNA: TGTGCCAGCAGAGCCTCGACAGGGGGCGCATACGAGCAGTACTTC.

In DNA, the CDR3 is TGTGCCAGCATGGGTGAGGCCGGGGAGCTGTTTTTT. This gives the protein CASMGEAGELFF. The gene calls are TRBV28 and TRBJ2-2; D call uncertain. The V gene's germline CDR1 is MDHEN and CDR2 SYDVKM. This CDR3 is built from 12 residues. Trimming removed 7 bases at V and 6 bases at J, with 9 bases between.

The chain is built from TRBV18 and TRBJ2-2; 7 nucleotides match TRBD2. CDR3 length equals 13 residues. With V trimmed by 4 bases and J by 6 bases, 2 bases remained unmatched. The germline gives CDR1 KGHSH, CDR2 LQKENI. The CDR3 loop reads CASSRGGAGELFF. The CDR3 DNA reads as TGTGCCAGCTCACGCGGGGGAGCCGGGGAGCTGTTTTTT.

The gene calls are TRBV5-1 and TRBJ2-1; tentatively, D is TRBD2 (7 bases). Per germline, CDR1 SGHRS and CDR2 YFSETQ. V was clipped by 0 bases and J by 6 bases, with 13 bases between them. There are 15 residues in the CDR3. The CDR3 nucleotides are TGCGCCAGCAGCTTGGAAGGGGGGGCGCGCAATGAGCAGTTCTTC. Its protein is CASSLEGGARNEQFF.